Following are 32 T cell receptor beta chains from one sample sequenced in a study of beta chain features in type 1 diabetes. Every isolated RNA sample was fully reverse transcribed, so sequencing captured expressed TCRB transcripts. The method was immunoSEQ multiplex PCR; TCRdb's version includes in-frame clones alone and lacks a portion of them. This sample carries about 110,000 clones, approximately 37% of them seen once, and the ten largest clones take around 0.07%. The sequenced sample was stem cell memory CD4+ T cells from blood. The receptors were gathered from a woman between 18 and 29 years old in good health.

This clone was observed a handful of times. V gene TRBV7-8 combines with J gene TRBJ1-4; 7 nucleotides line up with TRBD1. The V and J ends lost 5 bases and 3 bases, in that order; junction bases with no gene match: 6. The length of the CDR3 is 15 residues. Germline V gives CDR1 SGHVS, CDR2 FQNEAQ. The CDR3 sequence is CASSILRGANEKLFF. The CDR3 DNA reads TGTGCCAGCAGCATCCTCAGGGGGGCTAATGAAAAACTGTTTTTT.

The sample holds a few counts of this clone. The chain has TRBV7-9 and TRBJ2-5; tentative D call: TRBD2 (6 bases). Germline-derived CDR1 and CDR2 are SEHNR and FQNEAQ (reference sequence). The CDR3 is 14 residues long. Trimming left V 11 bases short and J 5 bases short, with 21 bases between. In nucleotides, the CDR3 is TGTGCCCTCCCTGCCGGGGGAGGCAGCGAGACCCAGTACTTC. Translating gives CALPAGGGSETQYF.

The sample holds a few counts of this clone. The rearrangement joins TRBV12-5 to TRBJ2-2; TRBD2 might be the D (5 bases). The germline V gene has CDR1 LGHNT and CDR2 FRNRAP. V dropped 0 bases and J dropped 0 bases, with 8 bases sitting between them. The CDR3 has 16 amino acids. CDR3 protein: CASGLVLGANTGELFF. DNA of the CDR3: TGTGCTAGTGGTTTGGTACTGGGAGCGAACACCGGGGAGCTGTTTTTT.

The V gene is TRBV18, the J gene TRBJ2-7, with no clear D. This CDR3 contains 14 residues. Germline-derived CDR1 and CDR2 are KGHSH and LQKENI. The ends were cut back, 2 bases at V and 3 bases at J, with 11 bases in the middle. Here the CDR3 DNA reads TGTGCCAGCTCACCAGAGACACATTTCTACGAGCAGTACTTC. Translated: CASSPETHFYEQYF.

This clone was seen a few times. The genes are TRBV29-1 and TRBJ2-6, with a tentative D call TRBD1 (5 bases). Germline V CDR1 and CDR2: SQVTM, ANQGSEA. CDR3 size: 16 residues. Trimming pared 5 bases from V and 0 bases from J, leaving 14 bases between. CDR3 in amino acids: CSVQGRAPSGANVLTF. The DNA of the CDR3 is TGCAGCGTTCAAGGCAGGGCCCCCTCTGGGGCCAACGTCCTGACTTTC.

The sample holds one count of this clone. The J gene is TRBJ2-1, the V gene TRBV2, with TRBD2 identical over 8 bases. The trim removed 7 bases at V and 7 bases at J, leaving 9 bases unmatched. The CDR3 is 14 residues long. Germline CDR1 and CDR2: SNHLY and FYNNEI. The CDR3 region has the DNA TGTGCCAGCAACCGGCGGGAGGTGGGGAATGAGCAGTTCTTC. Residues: CASNRREVGNEQFF.

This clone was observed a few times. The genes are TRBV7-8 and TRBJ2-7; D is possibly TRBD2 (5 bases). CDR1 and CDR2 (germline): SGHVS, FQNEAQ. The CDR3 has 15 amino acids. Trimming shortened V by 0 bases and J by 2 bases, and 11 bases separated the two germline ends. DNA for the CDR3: TGTGCCAGCAGCTTAGCTCCCGGGGATCCCTACGAGCAGTACTTC. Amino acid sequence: CASSLAPGDPYEQYF.

CDR3 DNA sequence: TGCGCCAGCAGCCCCCCCTCTAGTTCCCCCACCGGGGAGCTGTTTTTT. This encodes CASSPPSSSPTGELFF. The V call is TRBV4-3, the J call TRBJ2-2, with no clear D. Germline loops: CDR1 LGHNA, CDR2 YSLEER. V dropped 4 bases and J dropped 4 bases, with 16 bases sitting between them. The CDR3 length is 16 residues.

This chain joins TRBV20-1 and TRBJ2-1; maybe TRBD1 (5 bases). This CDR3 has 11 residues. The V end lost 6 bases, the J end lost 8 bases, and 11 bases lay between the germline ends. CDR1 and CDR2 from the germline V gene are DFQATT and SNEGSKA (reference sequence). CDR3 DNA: TGCAGTGCGTGCAGGGCCCATGAGCAGTTCTTC. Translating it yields CSACRAHEQFF.

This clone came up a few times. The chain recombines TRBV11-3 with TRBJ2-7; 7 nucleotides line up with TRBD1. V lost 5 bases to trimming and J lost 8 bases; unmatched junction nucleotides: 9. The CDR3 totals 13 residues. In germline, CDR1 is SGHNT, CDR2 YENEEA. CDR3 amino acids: CASSQTGKAKQYF. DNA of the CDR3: TGTGCCAGCAGCCAGACAGGGAAGGCGAAGCAGTACTTC.

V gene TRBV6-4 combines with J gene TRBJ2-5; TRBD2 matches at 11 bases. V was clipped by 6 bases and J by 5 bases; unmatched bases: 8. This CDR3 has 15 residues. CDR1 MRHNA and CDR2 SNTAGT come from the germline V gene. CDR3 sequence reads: CASRKTSGDRETQYF. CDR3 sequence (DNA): TGTGCCAGCAGGAAGACTAGCGGGGACCGCGAGACCCAGTACTTC.

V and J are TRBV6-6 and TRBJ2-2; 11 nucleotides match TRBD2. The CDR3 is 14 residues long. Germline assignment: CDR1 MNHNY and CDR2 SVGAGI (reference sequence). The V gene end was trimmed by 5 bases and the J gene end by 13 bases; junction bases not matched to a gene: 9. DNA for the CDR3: TGTGCCAGCAGTCGCGCACGGACTAGCGGGTCGCTGTTTTTT. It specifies CASSRARTSGSLFF.

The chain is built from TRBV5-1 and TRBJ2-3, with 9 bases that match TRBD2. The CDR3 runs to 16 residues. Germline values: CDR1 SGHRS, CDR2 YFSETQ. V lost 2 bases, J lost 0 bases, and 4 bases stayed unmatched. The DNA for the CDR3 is TGCGCCAGCAGCTTAGCTAGCGGGACTAGCACAGATACGCAGTATTTT. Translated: CASSLASGTSTDTQYF.

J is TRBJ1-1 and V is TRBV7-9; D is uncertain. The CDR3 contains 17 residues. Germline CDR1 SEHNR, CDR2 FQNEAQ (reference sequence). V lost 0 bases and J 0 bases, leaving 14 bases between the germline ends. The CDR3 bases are TGTGCCAGCAGCTTAGCTCAGGTGGCTGTCCTGAACACTGAAGCTTTCTTT. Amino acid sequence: CASSLAQVAVLNTEAFF.

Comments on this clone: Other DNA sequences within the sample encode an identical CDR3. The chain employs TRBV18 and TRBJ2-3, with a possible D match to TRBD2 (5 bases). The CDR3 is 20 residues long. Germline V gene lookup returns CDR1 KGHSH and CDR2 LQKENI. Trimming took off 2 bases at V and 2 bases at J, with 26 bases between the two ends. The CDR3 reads CASSPTRQAGLFLFTDTQYF. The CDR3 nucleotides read TGTGCCAGCTCACCAACTCGTCAGGCCGGACTTTTCCTCTTCACAGATACGCAGTATTTT.

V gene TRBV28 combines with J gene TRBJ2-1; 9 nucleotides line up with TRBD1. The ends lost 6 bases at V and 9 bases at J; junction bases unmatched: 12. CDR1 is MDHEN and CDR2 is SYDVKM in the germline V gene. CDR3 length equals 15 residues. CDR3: CASSDPGQGRSEQFF. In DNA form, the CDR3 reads TGTGCCAGCAGCGATCCGGGACAGGGTAGGTCTGAGCAGTTCTTC.

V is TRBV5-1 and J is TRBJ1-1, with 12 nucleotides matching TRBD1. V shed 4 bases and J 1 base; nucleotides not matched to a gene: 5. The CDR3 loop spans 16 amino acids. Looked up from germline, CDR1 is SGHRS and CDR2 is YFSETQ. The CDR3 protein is CASSGGTGGGNTEAFF. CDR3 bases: TGCGCCAGCAGCGGCGGGACAGGGGGCGGGAACACTGAAGCTTTCTTT.

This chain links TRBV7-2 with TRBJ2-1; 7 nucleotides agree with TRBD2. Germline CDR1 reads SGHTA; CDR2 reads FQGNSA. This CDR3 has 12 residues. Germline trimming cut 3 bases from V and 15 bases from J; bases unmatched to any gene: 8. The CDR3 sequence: CASSLDPGRGFF. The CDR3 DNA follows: TGTGCCAGCAGCTTGGACCCGGGGAGGGGGTTCTTC. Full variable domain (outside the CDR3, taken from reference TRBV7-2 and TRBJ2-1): GAGVSQSPSNKVTEKGKDVELRCDPISGHTALYWYRQSLGQGLEFLIYFQGNSAPDKSGLPSDRFSAERTGGSVSTLTIQRTQQEDSAVYLCASSLDPGRGFFGPGTRLTVL.

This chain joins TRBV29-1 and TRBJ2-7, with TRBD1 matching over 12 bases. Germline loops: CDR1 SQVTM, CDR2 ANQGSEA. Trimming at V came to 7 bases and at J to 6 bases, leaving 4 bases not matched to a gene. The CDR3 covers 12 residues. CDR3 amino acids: CSARDRGREQYF. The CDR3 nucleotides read TGCAGCGCCCGGGACAGGGGGCGCGAGCAGTACTTC.

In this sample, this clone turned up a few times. The CDR3 protein is CASSYPLAGANEQFF. Here the CDR3 DNA reads TGTGCCAGTAGCTACCCTCTAGCGGGAGCCAATGAGCAGTTCTTC. The chain joins TRBV19 to TRBJ2-1; 10 bases agree with TRBD2. The J segment lost 6 bases and the V segment lost 6 bases, leaving 8 bases of the junction unmatched. CDR1 and CDR2 (germline): LNHDA, SQIVND (reference sequence). The CDR3 is 15 amino acids.

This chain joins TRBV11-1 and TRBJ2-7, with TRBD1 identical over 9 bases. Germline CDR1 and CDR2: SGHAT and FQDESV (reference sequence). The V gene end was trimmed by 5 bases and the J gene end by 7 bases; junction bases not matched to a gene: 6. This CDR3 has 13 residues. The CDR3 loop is CASSPDRGEEQYF. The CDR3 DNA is TGTGCCAGCAGCCCCGACAGGGGGGAAGAGCAGTACTTC.

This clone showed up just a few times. CDR3 nucleotides: TGTGCCAGCTCACTTACCCGCGGCGAGCAGTACTTC. This sequence encodes CASSLTRGEQYF. The chain employs TRBV18 and TRBJ2-7; D remains unclear. Germline V gene data show CDR1 as KGHSH and CDR2 as LQKENI. There are 12 residues in the CDR3. Trimming pared 4 bases from V and 6 bases from J, leaving 10 bases between.

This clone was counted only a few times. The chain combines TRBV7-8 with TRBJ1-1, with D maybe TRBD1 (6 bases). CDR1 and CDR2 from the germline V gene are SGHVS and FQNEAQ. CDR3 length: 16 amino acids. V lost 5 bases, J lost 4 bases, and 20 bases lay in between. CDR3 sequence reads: CASSLNRVALTTEAFF. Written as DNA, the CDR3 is TGTGCCAGCAGCCTAAACAGGGTTGCCCTGACCACTGAAGCTTTCTTT. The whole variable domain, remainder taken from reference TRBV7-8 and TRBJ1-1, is GAGVSQSPRYKVAKRGQDVALRCDPISGHVSLFWYQQALGQGPEFLTYFQNEAQLDKSGLPSDRFFAERPEGSVSTLKIQRTQQEDSAVYLCASSLNRVALTTEAFFGQGTRLTVV.

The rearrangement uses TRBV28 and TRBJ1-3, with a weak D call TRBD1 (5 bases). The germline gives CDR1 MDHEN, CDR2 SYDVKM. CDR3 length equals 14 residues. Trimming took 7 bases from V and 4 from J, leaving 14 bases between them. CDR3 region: CASTGGTAGNTIYF. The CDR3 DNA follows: TGTGCCAGCACCGGGGGTACAGCAGGAAACACCATATATTTT.

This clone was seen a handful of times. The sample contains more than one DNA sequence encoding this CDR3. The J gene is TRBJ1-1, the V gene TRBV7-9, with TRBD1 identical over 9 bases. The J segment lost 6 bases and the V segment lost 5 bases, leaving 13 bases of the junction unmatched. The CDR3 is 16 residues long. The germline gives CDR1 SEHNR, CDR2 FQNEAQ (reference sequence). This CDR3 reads CASSIKSQGARAEAFF. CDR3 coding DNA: TGTGCCAGCAGCATAAAGTCACAGGGGGCTCGCGCTGAAGCTTTCTTT.

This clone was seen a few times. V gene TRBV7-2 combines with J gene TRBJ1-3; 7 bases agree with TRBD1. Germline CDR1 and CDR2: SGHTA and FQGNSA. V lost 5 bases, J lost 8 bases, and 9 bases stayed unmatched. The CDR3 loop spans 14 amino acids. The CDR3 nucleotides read TGTGCCAGCAGCAGTAGACAGGGTACGGACACCATATATTTT. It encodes CASSSRQGTDTIYF.

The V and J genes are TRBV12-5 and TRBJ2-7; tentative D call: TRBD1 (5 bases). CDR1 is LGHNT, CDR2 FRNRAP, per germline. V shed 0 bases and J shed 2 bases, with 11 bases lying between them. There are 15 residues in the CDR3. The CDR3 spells CASGLVRQGAYEQYF. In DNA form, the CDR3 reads TGTGCTAGTGGTTTGGTACGTCAGGGCGCCTACGAGCAGTACTTC.

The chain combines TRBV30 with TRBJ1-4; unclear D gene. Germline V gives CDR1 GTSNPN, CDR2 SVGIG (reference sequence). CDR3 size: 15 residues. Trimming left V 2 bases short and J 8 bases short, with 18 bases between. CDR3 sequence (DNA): TGTGCCTGGAGTACCTGGACTGCCCAAAGGGAAAAACTGTTTTTT. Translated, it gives CAWSTWTAQREKLFF.

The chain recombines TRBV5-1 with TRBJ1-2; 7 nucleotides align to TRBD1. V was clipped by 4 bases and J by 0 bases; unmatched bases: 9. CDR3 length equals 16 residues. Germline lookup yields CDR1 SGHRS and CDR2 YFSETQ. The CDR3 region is CASSPGTALANYGYTF. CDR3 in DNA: TGCGCCAGCAGCCCCGGGACAGCCTTAGCTAACTATGGCTACACCTTC.

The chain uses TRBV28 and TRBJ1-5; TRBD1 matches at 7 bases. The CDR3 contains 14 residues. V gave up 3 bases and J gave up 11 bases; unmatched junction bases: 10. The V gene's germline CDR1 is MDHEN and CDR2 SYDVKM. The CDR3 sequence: CASSFGTAHLAQHF. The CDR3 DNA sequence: TGTGCCAGCAGTTTTGGGACAGCCCACCTCGCCCAGCATTTT.

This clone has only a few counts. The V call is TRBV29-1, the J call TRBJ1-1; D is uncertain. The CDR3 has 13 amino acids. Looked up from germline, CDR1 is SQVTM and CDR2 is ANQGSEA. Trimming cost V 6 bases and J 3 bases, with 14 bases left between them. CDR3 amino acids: CSVEQYSDTEAFF. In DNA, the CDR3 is TGCAGCGTAGAGCAATATTCGGACACTGAAGCTTTCTTT.

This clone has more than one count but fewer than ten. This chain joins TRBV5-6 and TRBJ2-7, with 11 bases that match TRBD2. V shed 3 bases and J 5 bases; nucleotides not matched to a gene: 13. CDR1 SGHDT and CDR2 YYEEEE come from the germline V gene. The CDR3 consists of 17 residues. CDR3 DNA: TGTGCCAGCAGCTGGTTGAGTAGCGGGAGGGCCGCGAACGAGCAGTACTTC. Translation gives CASSWLSSGRAANEQYF.